This T cell receptor (beta chain) was identified in a study of blood T cell repertoires in COVID-19. Looking at the study overall: Donors in the United States, Italy and Spain gave samples during acute or convalescent COVID-19.

The length of the CDR3 is 15 residues. CDR1 is PRHDT, CDR2 FYEKMQ, per germline (reference sequence). Deletions cut 1 base from V and 4 bases from J, with 11 bases between. Original data processing: Amplification from reference gene primers served as the basis for estimated nucleated cell counts. TCRdb's copy holds only in-frame clones and misses some; the assay was immunoSEQ multiplex PCR. From that table come the V and J calls and clone size; the DNA was used to work out D and trimming. This sample has about 220,000 clones; 70% to 90% occur once, and the top ten carry over 2%. Seattle's enrolled individuals joined amid active infection and were then monitored longitudinally.

This sequence originates from a woman between 70 and 85 years old with COVID-19, enrolled during active disease. The source material was peripheral blood. The V gene is TRBV13, the J gene TRBJ1-3, with D tentatively TRBD1 (5 bases). The CDR3 protein is CASSLEAGKGNTIYF. In DNA form, the CDR3 reads TGTGCCAGCAGCTTAGAGGCAGGGAAAGGAAACACCATATATTTT.